This T cell receptor beta chain stems from a study of CD8+ T cells in alopecia areata. Looking at the study overall: Once tofacitinib had been taken for 6 to 18 months, 6 months off drug followed. General observations from the study: Patients showed less clear TCR sequence sharing than mice, possibly partly because of HLA diversity. Clonality was higher in lesional than normal scalp, especially in alopecia totalis/universalis.

Comment on this clone: Its antigen is unknown.

RNA extraction was followed by reverse transcription into cDNA, which acted as the sequencing template. Data came from immunoSEQ multiplex PCR; TCRdb stores just in-frame clones and leaves some out. The table lists 110,000 or so clones, 35% to 45% of them singletons, with about 3.1% in the top ten. The junction had 6 bases not matched to a gene; V was cut back by 5 bases and J by 4 bases. The CDR3 loop spans 14 amino acids. Germline values: CDR1 PRHDT, CDR2 FYEKMQ (reference sequence). This chain joins TRBV13 and TRBJ2-7; 9 bases are a match to TRBD1. Sequenced input: CD4+ T cells sorted from blood. The clonotype originates from a human donor with alopecia areata. DNA of the CDR3: TGTGCCAGCAGCAAGGACAGGGGTGGATACGAGCAGTACTTC. This codes for CASSKDRGGYEQYF. The complete variable domain, with remaining parts taken from reference TRBV13 and TRBJ2-7, reads AAGVIQSPRHLIKEKRETATLKCYPIPRHDTVYWYQQGPGQDPQFLISFYEKMQSDKGSIPDRFSAQQFSDYHSELNMSSLELGDSALYFCASSKDRGGYEQYFGPGTRLTVT.